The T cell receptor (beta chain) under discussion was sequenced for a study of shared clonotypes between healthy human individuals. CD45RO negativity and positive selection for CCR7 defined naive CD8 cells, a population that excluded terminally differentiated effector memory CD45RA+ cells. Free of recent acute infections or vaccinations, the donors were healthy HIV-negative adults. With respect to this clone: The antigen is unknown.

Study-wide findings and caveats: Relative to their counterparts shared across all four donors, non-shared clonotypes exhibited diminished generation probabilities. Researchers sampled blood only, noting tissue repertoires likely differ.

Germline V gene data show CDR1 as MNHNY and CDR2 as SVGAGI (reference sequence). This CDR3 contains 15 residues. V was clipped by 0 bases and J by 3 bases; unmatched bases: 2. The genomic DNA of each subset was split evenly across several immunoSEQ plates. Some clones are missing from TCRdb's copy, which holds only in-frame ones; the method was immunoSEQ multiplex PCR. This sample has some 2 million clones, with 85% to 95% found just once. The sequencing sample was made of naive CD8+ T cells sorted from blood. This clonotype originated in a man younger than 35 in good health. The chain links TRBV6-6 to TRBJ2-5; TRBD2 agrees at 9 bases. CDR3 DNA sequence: TGTGCCAGCAGTTACTCGACTAGCGGCGAAGAGACCCAGTACTTC. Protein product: CASSYSTSGEETQYF.